This note documents a single T cell receptor (beta chain) sequence. Antigen unknown. The germline V gene has CDR1 SEHNR and CDR2 FQNEAQ (reference sequence). The CDR3 sequence is 16 residues long. J was trimmed by 4 bases and V by 5 bases; bases with no gene match: 8. The data originate from a study of cytomegalovirus exposure and HLA in healthy donors. Study results and caveats: The investigators catalogued some 160 TCR beta chains as cytomegalovirus-associated. A highly shared variant cluster was judged a likely technical artifact.

In the PCR, 60 Vbeta and 13 Jbeta primers were used. Produced via immunoSEQ multiplex PCR; TCRdb's table is partial and in-frame only. In the table there are approximately 190,000 clones, about two thirds of which are singletons. The chain has TRBV7-9 and TRBJ2-2, with 9 bases that match TRBD2. This TCR was sampled from a man in his forties in good health and CMV-seropositive. What was sequenced was PBMCs. CDR3 amino acids: CASSVVAGAFTGELFF. The CDR3 region has the DNA TGTGCCAGCAGCGTCGTAGCGGGGGCGTTCACCGGGGAGCTGTTTTTT.